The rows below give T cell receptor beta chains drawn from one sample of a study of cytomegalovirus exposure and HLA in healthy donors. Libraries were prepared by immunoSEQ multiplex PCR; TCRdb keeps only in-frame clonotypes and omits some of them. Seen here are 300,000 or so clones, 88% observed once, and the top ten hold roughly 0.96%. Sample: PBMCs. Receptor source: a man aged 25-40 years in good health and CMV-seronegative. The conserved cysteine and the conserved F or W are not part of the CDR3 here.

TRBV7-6	ASSPRAGGVYEQY
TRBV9	ASTPETSGEYNEQF
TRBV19	ASSIDKGRGGEQF
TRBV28	ASSPLAGGAGTQY
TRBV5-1	ASSFDSYNEQF
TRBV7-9	ASSPGPGGEQY
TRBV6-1	ASSEEILGFGQPQH
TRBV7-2	ASSTRTGSTDTQY
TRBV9	ASSVGGQGVDYGYT
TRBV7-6	ASSLQGAIRNEQF
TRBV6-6	ASSYGTGYEQY
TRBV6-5	ASSWGSRETQY
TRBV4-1	ASSQSGIPYEQY
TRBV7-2	ASSLAGQGSYEQY
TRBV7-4	ASSLVSLKTNRKVAGGPNEQF
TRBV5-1	ASSIGHPAGQETQY
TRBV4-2	ASSQDFGQGRTEAF